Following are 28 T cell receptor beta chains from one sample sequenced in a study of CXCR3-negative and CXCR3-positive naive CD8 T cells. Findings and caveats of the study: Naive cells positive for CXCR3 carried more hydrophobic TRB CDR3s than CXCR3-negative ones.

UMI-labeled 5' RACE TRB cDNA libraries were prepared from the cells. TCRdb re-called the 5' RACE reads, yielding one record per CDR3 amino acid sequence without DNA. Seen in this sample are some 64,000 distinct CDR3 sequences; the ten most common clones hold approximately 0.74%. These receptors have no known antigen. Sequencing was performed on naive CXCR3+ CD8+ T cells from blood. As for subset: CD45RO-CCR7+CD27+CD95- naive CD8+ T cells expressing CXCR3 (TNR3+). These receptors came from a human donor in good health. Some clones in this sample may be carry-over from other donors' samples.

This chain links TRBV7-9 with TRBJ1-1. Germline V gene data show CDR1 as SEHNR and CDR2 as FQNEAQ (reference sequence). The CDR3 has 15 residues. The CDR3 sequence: CASSLSFSSSPEAFF.

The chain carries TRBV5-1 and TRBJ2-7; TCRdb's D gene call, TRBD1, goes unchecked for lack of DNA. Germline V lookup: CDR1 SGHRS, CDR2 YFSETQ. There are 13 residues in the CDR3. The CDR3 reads CASSLDRGHEQYF.

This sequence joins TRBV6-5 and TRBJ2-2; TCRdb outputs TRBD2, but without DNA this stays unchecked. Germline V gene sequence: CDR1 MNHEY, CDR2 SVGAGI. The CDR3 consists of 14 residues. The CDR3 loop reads CASSSPLGAGELFF.

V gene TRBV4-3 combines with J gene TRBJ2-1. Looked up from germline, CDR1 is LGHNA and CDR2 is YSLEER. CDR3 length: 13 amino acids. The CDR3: CASSQVGYNEQFF.

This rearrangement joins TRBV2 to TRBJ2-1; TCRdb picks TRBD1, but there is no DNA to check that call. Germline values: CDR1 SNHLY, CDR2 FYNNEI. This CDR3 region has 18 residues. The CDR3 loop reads CATRGVNRGELSYNEQFF.

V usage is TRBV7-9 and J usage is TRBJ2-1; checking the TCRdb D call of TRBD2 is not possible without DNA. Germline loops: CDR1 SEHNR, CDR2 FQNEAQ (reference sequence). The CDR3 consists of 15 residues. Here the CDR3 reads CASIDLAGGPYEQFF.

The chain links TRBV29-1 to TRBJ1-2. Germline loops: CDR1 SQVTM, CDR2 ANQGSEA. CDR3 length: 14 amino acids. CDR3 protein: CSVESDNKNYGYTF.

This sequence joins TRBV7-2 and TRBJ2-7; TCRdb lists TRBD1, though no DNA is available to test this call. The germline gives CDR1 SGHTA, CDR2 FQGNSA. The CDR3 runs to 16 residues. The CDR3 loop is CASSLVPGQGPNEQYF.

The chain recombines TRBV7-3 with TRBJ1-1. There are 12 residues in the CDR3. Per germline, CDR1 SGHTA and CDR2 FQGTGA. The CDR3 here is CASSLDGFEAFF.

CDR3 sequence reads: CASSRQGNGYTF. This chain links TRBV12-3 or TRBV12-4 with TRBJ1-2; no DNA is available, so the TRBD1 call from TCRdb remains unchecked. CDR3 length equals 12 residues.

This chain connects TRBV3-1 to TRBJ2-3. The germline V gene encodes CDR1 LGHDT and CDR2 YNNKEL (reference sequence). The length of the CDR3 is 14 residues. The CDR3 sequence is CASSHQESTDTQYF.

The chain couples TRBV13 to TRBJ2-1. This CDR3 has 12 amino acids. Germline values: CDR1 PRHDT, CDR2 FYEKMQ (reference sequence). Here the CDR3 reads CASSLYGGEQFF.

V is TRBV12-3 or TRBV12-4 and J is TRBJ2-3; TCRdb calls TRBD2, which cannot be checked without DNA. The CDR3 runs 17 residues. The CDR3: CASSLGEGGGPSDTQYF.

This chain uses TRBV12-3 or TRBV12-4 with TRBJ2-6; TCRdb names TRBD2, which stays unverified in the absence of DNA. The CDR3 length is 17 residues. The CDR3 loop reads CASTAGLAHLGANVLTF.

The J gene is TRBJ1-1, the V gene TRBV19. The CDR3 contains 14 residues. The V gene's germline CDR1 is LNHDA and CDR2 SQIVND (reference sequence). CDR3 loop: CASSKTYWDPEAFF.

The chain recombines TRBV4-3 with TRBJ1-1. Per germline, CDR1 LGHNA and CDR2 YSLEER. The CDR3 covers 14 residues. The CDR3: CASSQDVRETEAFF.

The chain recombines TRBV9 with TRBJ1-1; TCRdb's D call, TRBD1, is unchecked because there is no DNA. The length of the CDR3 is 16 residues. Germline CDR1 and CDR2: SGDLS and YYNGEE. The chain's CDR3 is CASSAPGQGTNTEAFF.

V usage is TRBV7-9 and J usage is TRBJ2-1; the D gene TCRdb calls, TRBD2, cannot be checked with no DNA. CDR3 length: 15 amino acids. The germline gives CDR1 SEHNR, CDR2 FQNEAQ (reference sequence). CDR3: CASSSGAGGRNEQFF.

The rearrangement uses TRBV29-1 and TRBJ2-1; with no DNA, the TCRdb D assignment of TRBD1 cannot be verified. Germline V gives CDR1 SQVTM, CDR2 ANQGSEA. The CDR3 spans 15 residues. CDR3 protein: CSVESGKSSYNEQFF.

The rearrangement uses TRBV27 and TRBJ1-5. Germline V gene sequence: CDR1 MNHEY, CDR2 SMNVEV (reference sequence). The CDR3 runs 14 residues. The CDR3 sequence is CASSLAGNNQPQHF.

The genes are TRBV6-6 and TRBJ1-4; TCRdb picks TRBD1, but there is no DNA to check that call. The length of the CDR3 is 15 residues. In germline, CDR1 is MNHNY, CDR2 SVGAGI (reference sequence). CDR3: CASSYYRQGNEKLFF.

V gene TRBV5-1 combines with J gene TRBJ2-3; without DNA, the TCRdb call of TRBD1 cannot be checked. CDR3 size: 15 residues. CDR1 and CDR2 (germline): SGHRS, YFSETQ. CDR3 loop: CASSRRDLSTDTQYF. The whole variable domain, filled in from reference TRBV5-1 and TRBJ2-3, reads KAGVTQTPRYLIKTRGQQVTLSCSPISGHRSVSWYQQTPGQGLQFLFEYFSETQRNKGNFPGRFSGRQFSNSRSEMNVSTLELGDSALYLCASSRRDLSTDTQYFGPGTRLTVL.

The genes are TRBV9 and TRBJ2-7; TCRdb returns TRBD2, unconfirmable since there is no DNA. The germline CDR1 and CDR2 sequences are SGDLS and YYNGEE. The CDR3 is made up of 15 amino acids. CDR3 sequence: CAGSVGLAPNYEQYF.

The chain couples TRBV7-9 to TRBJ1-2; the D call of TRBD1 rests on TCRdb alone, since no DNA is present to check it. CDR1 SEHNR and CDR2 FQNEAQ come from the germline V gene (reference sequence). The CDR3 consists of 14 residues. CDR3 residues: CASSLGQIYYGYTF.

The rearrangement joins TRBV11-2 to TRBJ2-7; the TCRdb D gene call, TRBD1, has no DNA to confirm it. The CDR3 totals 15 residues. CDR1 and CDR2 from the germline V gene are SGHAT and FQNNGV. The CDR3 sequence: CASRPPGGGRYEQYF.

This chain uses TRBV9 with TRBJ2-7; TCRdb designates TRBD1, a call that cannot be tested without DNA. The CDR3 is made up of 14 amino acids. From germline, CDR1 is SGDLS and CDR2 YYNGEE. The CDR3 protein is CASSYGTATYEQYF.

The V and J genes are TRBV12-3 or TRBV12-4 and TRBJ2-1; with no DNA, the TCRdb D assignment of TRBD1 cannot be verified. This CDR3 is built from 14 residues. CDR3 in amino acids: CASSSTGGINEQFF.

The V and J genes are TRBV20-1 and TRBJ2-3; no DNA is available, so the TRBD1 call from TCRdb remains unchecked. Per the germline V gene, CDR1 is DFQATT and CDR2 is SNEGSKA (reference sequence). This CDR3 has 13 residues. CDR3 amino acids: CSAGAGTWDTQYF.